The 6 T cell receptor beta chains reported below all come from one sample, sequenced in a study of T cells in Graves' hyperthyroidism and ophthalmopathy. The TCR beta CDR3 regions underwent amplification using RNA transcripts as the source. First-round RT-PCR of the TCR CDR3 relied on the HTBI primer set. In TCRdb, the multiplex PCR reads were re-called with MiXCR into one record per CDR3 protein. This sample has roughly 800,000 distinct CDR3 sequences, with roughly 40% found just once. Sequencing used blood. The source of these receptors is a man between 18 and 35 years old with Graves' hyperthyroidism.

J is TRBJ2-7 and V is TRBV7-2, with 10 nucleotides matching TRBD1. The CDR3 extends over 15 amino acids. Per germline, CDR1 SGHTA and CDR2 FQGNSA. V dropped 2 bases and J dropped 4; count of bases not matched to a gene: 5. The CDR3, as DNA: TGTGCCAGCAGCTTACCCGGGACAGGGGTATACGAGCAGTACTTC. Amino acid sequence: CASSLPGTGVYEQYF.

CDR3 loop: CASSSLDRGGGQYF. The CDR3 DNA sequence: TGTGCCAGCAGCTCCCTGGACAGGGGGGGGGGGCAGTACTTC. The rearrangement links TRBV7-3 to TRBJ2-7; 10 nucleotides match TRBD1. Trimming cost V 4 bases and J 9 bases; bases outside gene matches: 9. This CDR3 region has 14 residues. Germline lookup yields CDR1 SGHTA and CDR2 FQGTGA. Supplemented by reference TRBV7-3 and TRBJ2-7, the full variable domain reads GAGVSQTPSNKVTEKGKYVELRCDPISGHTALYWYRQSLGQGPEFLIYFQGTGAADDSGLPNDRFFAVRPEGSVSTLKIQRTERGDSAVYLCASSSLDRGGGQYFGPGTRLTVT.

The V gene is TRBV7-8, the J gene TRBJ2-2; 12 nucleotides agree with TRBD2. CDR1 and CDR2 (germline): SGHVS, FQNEAQ. The CDR3 totals 16 residues. V trimming: 4 bases; J trimming: 5 bases; junction bases outside the gene matches: 5. CDR3 sequence: CASSWGLAGGTGELFF. The CDR3 DNA follows: TGTGCCAGCAGCTGGGGACTAGCGGGTGGTACCGGGGAGCTGTTTTTT.

This clonotype was counted many times. DNA of the CDR3: TGCAGCGGCGTGCGACAGGGGCGAAACTTTGAAGCTTTCTTT. Amino acid sequence: CSGVRQGRNFEAFF. V is TRBV29-1 and J is TRBJ1-1; 8 bases are shared with TRBD1. The germline V gene has CDR1 SQVTM and CDR2 ANQGSEA. The CDR3 totals 14 residues. The J segment lost 7 bases and the V segment lost 7 bases, leaving 14 bases of the junction unmatched.

This clonotype was observed many times. This sequence joins TRBV13 and TRBJ1-6, with TRBD1 matching over 7 bases. The CDR3 consists of 14 residues. Germline-derived CDR1 and CDR2 are PRHDT and FYEKMQ (reference sequence). V was clipped by 1 base and J by 9 bases; unmatched bases: 3. The CDR3 region is CASSLAPGGSPLHF. The CDR3 DNA sequence: TGTGCCAGCAGCTTAGCACCAGGGGGTTCACCCCTCCACTTT.

This clonotype appeared once. At one of its ends the junction is not consistent with the germline gene, which may arise from a read error. V usage is TRBV15 and J usage is TRBJ1-3; D possibly corresponds to TRBD1 (6 bases). This CDR3 is 8 amino acids long. Germline loops: CDR1 LNHNV, CDR2 YYDKDF (reference sequence). The CDR3 sequence is CATSGTGF. The CDR3 DNA reads as TGTGCCACCAGCGGAACAGGGTTT.